Listed here are 22 T cell receptor beta chains from one sample, sequenced in a study of blood T cells in healthy people across ages. For the second PCR, which ran for roughly 6 to 12 cycles, a sample-barcoded 5' primer and a J-beta primer mix were used. Each CDR3 protein gets one entry after TCRdb re-called the 5' RACE reads with MiXCR. The sample lists hundreds of thousands of distinct CDR3 sequences, 25% to 35% seen once, with approximately 14% in the top ten. Sequenced input: blood. Every receptor here comes from a woman aged 80 or over in good health.

Of note for this clonotype: A much larger clone lies a single base off, so this may be a read error. The rearrangement joins TRBV10-3 to TRBJ2-5; D might be TRBD2 (6 bases). Germline values: CDR1 ENHRY, CDR2 SYGVKD. The CDR3 runs to 12 residues. V lost 7 bases and J lost 11, with 17 bases in between. CDR3 region: CAIMEGHNEQYF. The DNA of the CDR3 is TGTGCCATCATGGAGGGCCACAATGAGCAGTACTTC.

The rearrangement uses TRBV28 and TRBJ2-7, with unresolved D. CDR1 MDHEN and CDR2 SYDVKM come from the germline V gene. V lost 5 bases, J lost 5 bases, and 7 bases lay in between. The CDR3 is made up of 11 amino acids. CDR3 loop: CASSTQHEQYF. The CDR3 DNA reads TGTGCCAGCAGTACACAACACGAGCAGTACTTC. Combining the CDR3 with reference TRBV28 and TRBJ2-7 gives the whole variable domain DVKVTQSSRYLVKRTGEKVFLECVQDMDHENMFWYRQDPGLGLRLIYFSYDVKMKEKGDIPEGYSVSREKKERFSLILESASTNQTSMYLCASSTQHEQYFGPGTRLTVT.

In its sample, this clonotype was seen many times. J is TRBJ2-7 and V is TRBV3-1, with 7 bases fitting TRBD2. Germline lookup yields CDR1 LGHDT and CDR2 YNNKEL (reference sequence). Trimming cost V 3 bases and J 3 bases; bases outside gene matches: 8. This CDR3 has 15 residues. This CDR3 reads CASSQMGGRDYEQYF. CDR3 nucleotide sequence: TGTGCCAGCAGCCAGATGGGAGGGCGCGACTACGAGCAGTACTTC.

This clonotype was seen many times. The chain carries TRBV20-1 and TRBJ1-2, with D perhaps matching TRBD1 (5 bases). This CDR3 region has 12 residues. V lost 5 bases and J 2 bases, leaving 9 bases between the germline ends. Germline lookup yields CDR1 DFQATT and CDR2 SNEGSKA (reference sequence). DNA for the CDR3: TGCAGTGCTGGGGGACTCAACTATGGCTACACCTTC. Amino acid sequence: CSAGGLNYGYTF.

J is TRBJ1-2 and V is TRBV3-1; D is unclear. The germline gives CDR1 LGHDT, CDR2 YNNKEL (reference sequence). This CDR3 comprises 16 residues. The V end was cut by 4 bases, the J end by 4 bases, with 19 bases between. CDR3 loop: CASSLQILGRIYGYTF. DNA of the CDR3: TGTGCCAGCAGCCTACAGATACTCGGCCGAATCTATGGCTACACCTTC.

This clonotype was seen ten or more times. The chain is built from TRBV15 and TRBJ2-5; the D gene is possibly TRBD2 (7 bases). The germline CDR1 and CDR2 sequences are LNHNV and YYDKDF (reference sequence). This CDR3 has 15 amino acids. The V end lost 5 bases, the J end lost 0 bases, and 13 bases lay between the germline ends. The CDR3 bases are TGTGCCACCAGCGGGGGGGCCATGTACCAAGAGACCCAGTACTTC. Protein sequence: CATSGGAMYQETQYF.

This clonotype was seen a single time. Being one base from a much bigger clone, this may be a read error. The CDR3 loop reads CASTAGPAYNEQFF. The CDR3 nucleotides read TGTGCCAGCACCGCCGGACCAGCCTACAATGAGCAGTTCTTC. The V call is TRBV6-5, the J call TRBJ2-1; no definite D call. V gave up 7 bases and J gave up 2 bases, with 12 bases separating them. Germline values: CDR1 MNHEY, CDR2 SVGAGI. The CDR3 is 14 amino acids.

Worth noting for this clonotype: A much larger clone differs from this one at a single base, so this may be a read error. J is TRBJ2-1 and V is TRBV20-1; the D gene could be TRBD1 or TRBD2 (6 bases each). CDR3 size: 12 residues. Germline CDR1 reads DFQATT; CDR2 reads SNEGSKA (reference sequence). The CDR3, as DNA: TGCAGGGAGGGGGGTCTTTACAATGAGCAGTTCTTC. Translation: CREGGLYNEQFF.

This clonotype occurred many times. The rearrangement uses TRBV6-1 and TRBJ1-2; possible D gene TRBD1, 5 bases. Between the trimmed V and J ends, which lost 3 bases and 3 bases, there was a span of 14 bases. This CDR3 region has 15 residues. The germline gives CDR1 MNHNS, CDR2 SASEGT. CDR3 sequence: CASSDPSQGDYGYTF. CDR3 bases: TGTGCCAGCAGTGACCCTAGTCAGGGTGACTATGGCTACACCTTC.

The chain is built from TRBV5-1 and TRBJ1-1; D perhaps matches TRBD1 (5 bases). Trimming left V 0 bases short and J 6 bases short, with 24 bases between. In germline, CDR1 is SGHRS, CDR2 YFSETQ. The length of the CDR3 is 18 residues. The CDR3 DNA follows: TGCGCCAGCAGCTTGGGGGGCCCAGGACGGGCTTTGGGCGCTGAAGCTTTCTTT. It is translated as CASSLGGPGRALGAEAFF.

The J gene is TRBJ1-5, the V gene TRBV27; tentative D call: TRBD1 (6 bases). The germline gives CDR1 MNHEY, CDR2 SMNVEV (reference sequence). Between the trimmed V and J ends, which lost 5 bases and 0 bases, there was a span of 14 bases. CDR3 length: 16 residues. CDR3 nucleotides: TGTGCCAGCAGTCAGGGACACCCGTATAGCAATCAGCCCCAGCATTTT. Translating it yields CASSQGHPYSNQPQHF.

This clonotype was observed at least ten times. The CDR3 is CASSPRTGGMSGANVLTF. For the CDR3, the DNA is TGCGCCAGCAGCCCCAGGACAGGGGGAATGTCTGGGGCCAACGTCCTGACTTTC. The chain links TRBV5-1 to TRBJ2-6; 10 bases align to TRBD1. Germline V gene lookup returns CDR1 SGHRS and CDR2 YFSETQ. This CDR3 comprises 18 residues. Trimming at V came to 4 bases and at J to 1 base, leaving 8 bases not matched to a gene.

On this clonotype itself: This may be a read error: a much more frequent sequence differs by one nucleotide. J is TRBJ1-2 and V is TRBV7-8, with D perhaps TRBD1 (5 bases). Germline-derived CDR1 and CDR2 are SGHVS and FQNEAQ. V lost 3 bases to trimming and J lost 12 bases, with 20 bases between them. The CDR3 is 14 residues long. CDR3 loop: CASSFLGGLSGHTF. CDR3 nucleotides: TGTGCCAGCAGCTTCCTGGGGGGACTGAGCGGCCACACCTTC.

This clonotype was found a few times. The germline gene is not matched at one end of the junction; a read error may be the cause. The chain joins TRBV4-3 to TRBJ2-7, with a weak D call TRBD1 (6 bases). The CDR3 is 16 amino acids. Germline V CDR1 and CDR2: LGHNA, YSLEER. In nucleotides, the CDR3 is TGCGCCAGCAGTCAAGTGGTCAGGGGCCCTTCCTACGAGCAGTACTTC. It encodes CASSQVVRGPSYEQYF.

In its sample, this clonotype was seen many times. The V gene is TRBV6-2 or TRBV6-3, the J gene TRBJ2-5; D remains ambiguous. Germline V lookup: CDR1 MNHEY, CDR2 SVGEGT. The V gene lost 2 bases and the J gene lost 2 bases, with 6 bases spanning the gap. This CDR3 region has 13 residues. The CDR3 here is CASSYGRQETQYF. In DNA form, the CDR3 reads TGTGCCAGCAGTTACGGGCGTCAAGAGACCCAGTACTTC.

The table lists this clonotype with many counts. This chain connects TRBV15 to TRBJ2-5; D unresolved. V lost 2 bases and J lost 3, with 4 bases in between. Germline loops: CDR1 LNHNV, CDR2 YYDKDF (reference sequence). The CDR3 contains 12 residues. This chain's CDR3 is CATSRSKETQYF. The DNA of the CDR3 is TGTGCCACCAGCAGATCTAAAGAGACCCAGTACTTC.

At least ten counts were recorded for this clonotype. The gene calls are TRBV7-9 and TRBJ1-4; no definite D call. Deletions cut 4 bases from V and 11 bases from J, with 11 bases between. CDR3 length: 12 amino acids. Germline CDR1 reads SEHNR; CDR2 reads FQNEAQ (reference sequence). The CDR3 DNA is TGTGCCAGCAGCTATCAGGACGGGAAACTGTTTTTT. This codes for CASSYQDGKLFF.

Regarding this clonotype: One end of the junction fails to match germline, which may point to a read error. The chain links TRBV24-1 to TRBJ2-2, with D perhaps matching TRBD2 (5 bases). CDR3 length: 14 residues. Germline V lookup: CDR1 KGHDR, CDR2 SFDVKD. CDR3 sequence reads: CATSDFGNLGERFF. The DNA of the CDR3 is TGTGCCACCAGTGATTTTGGTAACCTCGGGGAGCGGTTTTTT.

To note about this clonotype: One end of the junction fails to match germline, which may point to a read error. The rearrangement joins TRBV9 to TRBJ2-7, with D perhaps matching TRBD1 (6 bases). Germline V CDR1 and CDR2: SGDLS, YYNGEE. CDR3 length: 15 residues. In nucleotides, the CDR3 is TGTGCCGGCAGCGTAGGAATAGGGGGACCCTACGAGCAGTACTTC. Amino acid sequence: CAGSVGIGGPYEQYF.

This clonotype has at least ten counts. The V call is TRBV4-2, the J call TRBJ2-1, with 9 bases that match TRBD2. The CDR3 is 15 residues long. The germline gives CDR1 LGHNA, CDR2 YNFKEQ. With V trimmed by 4 bases and J by 4 bases, 5 bases remained unmatched. For the CDR3, the DNA is TGTGCCAGCAGCCCCGCGGGGGGGATTTACAATGAGCAGTTCTTC. Translating it yields CASSPAGGIYNEQFF.

This clonotype appeared many times. The chain joins TRBV28 to TRBJ1-5, with D possibly TRBD1 on 5 matching bases. The CDR3 contains 13 residues. Germline values: CDR1 MDHEN, CDR2 SYDVKM. The ends were cut back, 6 bases at V and 4 bases at J, with 10 bases in the middle. In nucleotides, the CDR3 is TGTGCCAGCAGCAACAGGATTAATCAGCCCCAGCATTTT. Translating gives CASSNRINQPQHF.

The V gene is TRBV20-1, the J gene TRBJ2-7, with 8 bases fitting TRBD2. The V segment lost 5 bases and the J segment 6 bases; nucleotides outside the gene matches: 9. CDR3 size: 13 residues. CDR1 and CDR2 (germline): DFQATT, SNEGSKA (reference sequence). Written as DNA, the CDR3 is TGCAGTGCTTGGACGAGCGGGGGTTGCGAGCAGTACTTC. It is translated as CSAWTSGGCEQYF.